The 20 T cell receptor beta chains below all came from one sample that was sequenced in a study of blood T cell repertoires in COVID-19. TCRdb keeps only in-frame clones here, not all; method: immunoSEQ multiplex PCR. The data show 200,000 to 250,000 clones, 82% seen once. Sequencing used PBMCs or T cells enriched from blood (not recorded which). The receptors here all came from a woman aged 55-70 years who had recovered from COVID-19.

This clone was detected a few times. V and J are TRBV5-1 and TRBJ2-2, with 13 bases matching TRBD2. The CDR3 contains 16 residues. Per the germline V gene, CDR1 is SGHRS and CDR2 is YFSETQ. Trimming took 5 bases from V and 6 from J; bases not matched to a gene: 7. The CDR3 coding sequence is TGCGCCAGCAGTCCTACTAGCGGGGGGGCCCCCGGGGAGCTGTTTTTT. It is translated as CASSPTSGGAPGELFF.

The chain uses TRBV19 and TRBJ2-5, with TRBD1 matching over 7 bases. Trimming took 6 bases from V and 5 from J; bases not matched to a gene: 9. The CDR3 is made up of 14 amino acids. CDR1 and CDR2 (germline): LNHDA, SQIVND (reference sequence). CDR3 amino acids: CASSADRSGETQYF. The DNA for the CDR3 is TGTGCCAGTAGCGCGGACAGGTCGGGCGAGACCCAGTACTTC.

V is TRBV7-6 and J is TRBJ2-1, with D maybe TRBD1 (6 bases). This CDR3 has 13 amino acids. Germline V gene sequence: CDR1 SGHVS, CDR2 FNYEAQ. Trimming removed 1 base from V and 5 bases from J, with 6 bases in between. CDR3 protein: CASSLGTDNEQFF. The DNA for the CDR3 is TGTGCCAGCAGCTTAGGGACAGACAATGAGCAGTTCTTC.

The gene calls are TRBV6-6 and TRBJ1-1, with 7 bases that match TRBD1. The CDR3 sequence is 13 residues long. Germline trimming cut 5 bases from V and 4 bases from J; bases unmatched to any gene: 4. The germline V gene encodes CDR1 MNHNY and CDR2 SVGAGI (reference sequence). The CDR3 region has the DNA TGTGCCAGCAGTACCCGACAGGGCACTGAAGCTTTCTTT. It encodes CASSTRQGTEAFF.

The chain carries TRBV11-2 and TRBJ1-1, with 9 bases identical to TRBD1. V lost 5 bases, J lost 3 bases, and 10 bases stayed unmatched. Germline lookup yields CDR1 SGHAT and CDR2 FQNNGV. The CDR3 has 16 residues. This CDR3 is CASSEHRGPRDTEAFF. In DNA, the CDR3 is TGTGCCAGCAGCGAACACAGGGGGCCAAGAGACACTGAAGCTTTCTTT.

J is TRBJ1-2 and V is TRBV9; the D gene is possibly TRBD1 (5 bases). The CDR3 totals 12 residues. V lost 5 bases and J 8 bases, leaving 13 bases between the germline ends. Per germline, CDR1 SGDLS and CDR2 YYNGEE. CDR3 in DNA: TGTGCCAGCAGTGTGTCAGGGAACGGCTACACCTTC. This sequence encodes CASSVSGNGYTF.

The genes are TRBV6-5 and TRBJ2-1, with TRBD1 matching 7 bases. CDR1 and CDR2 (germline): MNHEY, SVGAGI. Trimming at V came to 2 bases and at J to 7 bases, leaving 8 bases not matched to a gene. The CDR3 has 15 amino acids. The CDR3 DNA reads TGTGCCAGCAGTTACACCGAGACAGGGAAAAATGAGCAGTTCTTC. This encodes CASSYTETGKNEQFF.

The chain carries TRBV9 and TRBJ2-5; 12 positions agree with TRBD2. The CDR3 has 18 residues. From germline, CDR1 is SGDLS and CDR2 YYNGEE. V shed 4 bases and J 5 bases; nucleotides not matched to a gene: 15. This CDR3 reads CASSQTASGGAVEETQYF. In DNA, the CDR3 is TGTGCCAGCAGCCAGACTGCTAGCGGGGGGGCCGTTGAGGAGACCCAGTACTTC.

V gene TRBV10-3 combines with J gene TRBJ1-6, with 7 bases that match TRBD1. V lost 4 bases to trimming and J lost 10 bases; unmatched junction nucleotides: 10. Germline assignment: CDR1 ENHRY and CDR2 SYGVKD. This CDR3 spans 15 amino acids. CDR3 in amino acids: CAISGEAGGFSPLHF. In nucleotides, the CDR3 is TGTGCCATCAGTGGGGAAGCAGGGGGGTTCTCACCCCTCCACTTT.

This chain uses TRBV25-1 with TRBJ2-3; D may be TRBD1 (5 bases). The CDR3 loop spans 14 amino acids. In germline, CDR1 is MGHDK, CDR2 SYGVNS. The germline V and J ends were trimmed by 4 bases and 4 bases, with 12 bases remaining between them. CDR3 coding DNA: TGTGCCAGCAGTGTTGGGGCGGAAGCAGATACGCAGTATTTT. Translation gives CASSVGAEADTQYF. Supplemented by reference TRBV25-1 and TRBJ2-3, the full variable domain reads EADIYQTPRYLVIGTGKKITLECSQTMGHDKMYWYQQDPGMELHLIHYSYGVNSTEKGDLSSESTVSRIRTEHFPLTLESARPSHTSQYLCASSVGAEADTQYFGPGTRLTVL.

V gene TRBV5-4 combines with J gene TRBJ2-3; 7 bases match TRBD2. The V segment lost 0 bases and the J segment 1 base; nucleotides outside the gene matches: 5. The CDR3 contains 16 residues. Germline CDR1 SGHNT, CDR2 YYREEE (reference sequence). CDR3 sequence reads: CASSLVSSGGTDTQYF. For the CDR3, the DNA is TGTGCCAGCAGCTTGGTTTCTAGCGGAGGCACAGATACGCAGTATTTT.

The rearrangement uses TRBV18 and TRBJ2-5, with 10 bases fitting TRBD2. In germline, CDR1 is KGHSH, CDR2 LQKENI. V lost 4 bases and J lost 3; bases outside the gene matches: 2. The CDR3 loop spans 14 amino acids. The chain's CDR3 is CASSRGLAEETQYF. The CDR3 DNA is TGTGCCAGCTCACGAGGACTAGCGGAAGAGACCCAGTACTTC.

Only one count was recorded for this clone. The gene calls are TRBV6-2 or TRBV6-3 and TRBJ2-3; tentatively, D is TRBD2 (5 bases). Germline CDR1 MNHEY, CDR2 SVGEGT. V was pared by 0 bases and J by 0 bases, with 10 bases between. The CDR3 length is 16 residues. CDR3 loop: CASSYSYAGSTDTQYF. The CDR3 DNA reads TGTGCCAGCAGTTACTCATACGCGGGCAGCACAGATACGCAGTATTTT.

The CDR3 region is CASSPTTGAYEQYF. The CDR3 region has the DNA TGTGCCAGCAGCCCCACTACAGGGGCCTACGAGCAGTACTTC. The chain uses TRBV7-9 and TRBJ2-7; 7 nucleotides agree with TRBD1. Germline V lookup: CDR1 SEHNR, CDR2 FQNEAQ (reference sequence). This CDR3 has 14 amino acids. V shed 5 bases, J shed 2 bases, and the junction held 6 bases outside the gene matches.

The chain joins TRBV11-3 to TRBJ1-1; D gene ambiguous. Germline assignment: CDR1 SGHNT and CDR2 YENEEA. The V gene lost 2 bases and the J gene lost 3 bases, with 7 bases spanning the gap. The CDR3 is 13 residues long. This CDR3 is CASSLTGDTEAFF. The CDR3 nucleotides read TGTGCCAGCAGCTTAACCGGAGACACTGAAGCTTTCTTT.

This clone was observed once. V and J are TRBV3-1 (or the pseudogene TRBV3-2) and TRBJ2-1; D not resolved. V was cut by 0 bases and J by 14 bases, with 11 bases left in between. CDR3 length: 12 amino acids. Per the germline V gene, CDR1 is LGHDT and CDR2 is YNNKEL (reference sequence). CDR3 protein: CASSQDRVHEFF. The CDR3, as DNA: TGTGCCAGCAGCCAAGATCGGGTTCACGAGTTCTTC.

This rearrangement joins TRBV6-1 to TRBJ2-7; no clear D. Germline V gene sequence: CDR1 MNHNS, CDR2 SASEGT. The CDR3 extends over 15 amino acids. Trimming stripped 2 bases from V and 5 bases from J, with 16 bases between. The CDR3 nucleotides are TGTGCCAGCAGTGAACCCGGGTCCTCAGTCCACGAGCAGTACTTC. Protein: CASSEPGSSVHEQYF.

The rearrangement links TRBV9 to TRBJ1-2, with a weak D call TRBD1 (5 bases). V lost 4 bases, J lost 9 bases, and 16 bases lay in between. The CDR3 loop spans 13 amino acids. Per germline, CDR1 SGDLS and CDR2 YYNGEE. CDR3 loop: CASSITGFGRYTF. DNA of the CDR3: TGTGCCAGCAGCATCACAGGATTTGGGCGCTACACCTTC.

This chain uses TRBV5-4 with TRBJ2-5; no clear D. Germline loops: CDR1 SGHNT, CDR2 YYREEE (reference sequence). This CDR3 spans 14 amino acids. The V end was cut by 0 bases, the J end by 2 bases, with 8 bases between. As DNA, the CDR3 is TGTGCCAGCAGCTTGGGGTTCCAGCAAGAGACCCAGTACTTC. Translation: CASSLGFQQETQYF.

The CDR3 DNA reads as TGTGCCAGCGCGTTTCGGGAAACCCAGTACTTC. Translated, it gives CASAFRETQYF. The chain combines TRBV12-3 or TRBV12-4 with TRBJ2-5; weak D call: TRBD2 (5 bases). With 8 bases removed from V and 8 bases from J, the gap between germline ends came to 12 bases. This CDR3 spans 11 amino acids.